This T cell receptor (beta chain) was recovered during a study of blood T cell repertoires in COVID-19. Germline-derived CDR1 and CDR2 are SGHDT and YYEEEE. The ends were cut back, 2 bases at V and 3 bases at J, with 6 bases in the middle. The CDR3 totals 14 residues. This clone was detected once. Sequenced by immunoSEQ multiplex PCR; TCRdb stores in-frame clones only, minus some. The table has more than 250,000 clones, 75% to 90% seen once. The TCR originated in a woman in her 30s who had recovered from COVID-19. The sequencing input was peripheral blood. The chain combines TRBV5-6 with TRBJ1-6, with unresolved D. The CDR3 region has the DNA TGTGCCAGCAGCTTCGGGGTCTATAATTCACCCCTCCACTTT. It yields the protein CASSFGVYNSPLHF.